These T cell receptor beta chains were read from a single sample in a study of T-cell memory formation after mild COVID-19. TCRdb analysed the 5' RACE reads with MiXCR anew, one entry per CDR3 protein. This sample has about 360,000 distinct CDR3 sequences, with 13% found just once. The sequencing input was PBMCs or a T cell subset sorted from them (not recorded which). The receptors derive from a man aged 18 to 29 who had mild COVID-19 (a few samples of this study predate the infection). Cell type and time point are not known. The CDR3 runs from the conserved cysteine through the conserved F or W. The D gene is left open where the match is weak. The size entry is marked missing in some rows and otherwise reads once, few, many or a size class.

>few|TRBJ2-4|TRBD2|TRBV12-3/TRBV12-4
CASSLSGGAKNIQYF
TGTGCCAGCAGTTTAAGCGGGGGGGCCAAAAACATTCAGTACTTC
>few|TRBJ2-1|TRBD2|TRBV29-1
CSVEWLAGGNEQFF
TGCAGCGTTGAGTGGCTAGCGGGGGGTAATGAGCAGTTCTTC
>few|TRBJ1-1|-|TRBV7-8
CASSLFSEGRRRAFF
TGTGCCAGCAGCTTATTCTCCGAAGGTCGTAGGAGAGCTTTCTTT
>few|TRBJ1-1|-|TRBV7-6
CASSPTEGRLAEAFF
TGTGCCAGCAGCCCCACGGAGGGGCGATTGGCTGAAGCTTTCTTT
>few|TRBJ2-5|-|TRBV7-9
CASSPARGGRETQYF
TGTGCCAGCAGCCCCGCCAGGGGAGGGCGAGAGACCCAGTACTTC
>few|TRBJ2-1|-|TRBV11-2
CASSSRGGTYNEQFF
TGTGCCAGCAGCTCGCGAGGAGGCACCTACAATGAGCAGTTCTTC
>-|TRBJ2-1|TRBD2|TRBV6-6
CASSPPLGGGTYNEQFF
TGTGCCAGCAGCCCTCCCCTGGGCGGGGGGACCTACAATGAGCAGTTCTTC
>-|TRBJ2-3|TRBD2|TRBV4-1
CASSQLAGPTDTQYF
TGCGCCAGCAGCCAACTAGCGGGGCCCACAGATACGCAGTATTTT
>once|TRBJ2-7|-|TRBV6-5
CASRDPDGYEQYF
TGTGCCAGCAGGGATCCCGACGGGTACGAGCAGTACTTC
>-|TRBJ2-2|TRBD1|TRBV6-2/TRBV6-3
CASNDRGIAGELFF
TGTGCCAGCAATGACAGGGGAATAGCCGGGGAGCTGTTTTTT
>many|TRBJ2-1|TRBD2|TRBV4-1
CASSSRAGAEQFF
TGCGCCAGCAGCTCCCGGGCGGGAGCCGAGCAGTTCTTC
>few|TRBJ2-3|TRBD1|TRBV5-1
CASSSTGYTSTDTQYF
TGCGCCAGCAGCTCGACAGGGTACACTAGCACAGATACGCAGTATTTT
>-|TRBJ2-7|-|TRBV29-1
CSVESTDRRDEQYF
TGCAGCGTTGAATCGACGGACAGGAGGGACGAGCAGTACTTC
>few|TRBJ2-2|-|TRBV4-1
CASSQLEGGELFF
TGCGCCAGCAGCCAACTAGAGGGCGGGGAGCTGTTTTTT
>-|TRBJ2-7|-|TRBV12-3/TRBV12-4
CASGGHQGSYEQYF
TGTGCCAGCGGGGGCCATCAGGGGTCCTACGAGCAGTACTTC
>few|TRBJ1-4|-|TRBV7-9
CASSAGGGTNEKLFF
TGTGCCAGCAGCGCGGGCGGAGGGACTAATGAAAAACTGTTTTTT
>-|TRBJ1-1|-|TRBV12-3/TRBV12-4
CASSTWVIDTEAFF
TGTGCCAGCAGTACTTGGGTGATTGACACTGAAGCTTTCTTT
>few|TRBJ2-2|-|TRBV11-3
CASSQAGQYTGELFF
TGTGCCAGCAGCCAGGCGGGACAGTACACCGGGGAGCTGTTTTTT
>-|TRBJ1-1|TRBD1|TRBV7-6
CASSLVGGDRKAFF
TGTGCCAGCAGCTTAGTGGGTGGGGACAGGAAAGCTTTCTTT
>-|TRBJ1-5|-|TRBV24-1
CATSDSTREDQPQHF
TGTGCCACCAGTGATAGTACCAGGGAGGATCAGCCCCAGCATTTT
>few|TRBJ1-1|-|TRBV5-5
CASSFRQNMNTEAFF
TGTGCCAGCAGCTTTAGACAGAACATGAACACTGAAGCTTTCTTT
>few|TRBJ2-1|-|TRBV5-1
CASSGFPRDEQFF
TGCGCCAGCAGTGGGTTTCCGAGAGATGAGCAGTTCTTC
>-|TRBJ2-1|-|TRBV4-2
CASSLNPPGSYNEQFF
TGTGCCAGCAGCCTCAACCCTCCGGGATCATACAATGAGCAGTTCTTC
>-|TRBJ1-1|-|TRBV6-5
CASSYGRARTEAFF
TGTGCCAGCAGTTACGGGAGGGCACGCACTGAAGCTTTCTTT
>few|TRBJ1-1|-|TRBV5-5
CASSLVAATEAFF
TGTGCCAGCAGCTTGGTGGCAGCCACTGAAGCTTTCTTT
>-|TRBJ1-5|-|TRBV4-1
CASSVGGVGRNQPQHF
TGCGCCAGCAGCGTTGGGGGGGTCGGTCGCAATCAGCCCCAGCATTTT
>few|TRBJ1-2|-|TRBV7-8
CASSRTAAGGYTF
TGTGCCAGCAGCCGGACAGCGGCGGGTGGCTACACCTTC
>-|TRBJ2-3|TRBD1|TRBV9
CASSVESYDRADTQYF
TGTGCCAGCAGCGTAGAGAGTTATGACAGGGCAGATACGCAGTATTTT